A single sample is the source of the 4 T cell receptor beta chains below, sequenced in a study of human T cells and chemical hapten exposure. TCRdb re-called the RACE reads with MiXCR, one entry per CDR3 protein. The sample lists under 450,000 distinct CDR3 sequences, about 6% occurring once. The time point is: patch test 2, 6 weeks after DPC sensitization. Treatment reported: therapeutic diphenylcyclopropenone sensitization with weekly scalp DPC. Sample: whole blood, taken in connection with sensitization to the hapten diphenylcyclopropenone (DPC). These receptors were taken from a woman between 18 and 29 years old with alopecia areata. Some clones in this sample may be carry-over from other donors' samples.

The sample holds many counts of this clonotype. As DNA, the CDR3 is TGTGCCAGCAGTTGGGATCTACCCCCTGAAGCTTTCTTT. Residues: CASSWDLPPEAFF. The genes are TRBV6-2 or TRBV6-3 and TRBJ1-1, with no clear D. This CDR3 has 13 residues. The germline V gene has CDR1 MNHEY and CDR2 SVGEGT. Trimming cost V 4 bases and J 6 bases, with 12 bases left between them.

This clonotype was observed a few times. The chain uses TRBV4-3 and TRBJ2-7; unclear D gene. Germline V CDR1 and CDR2: LGHNA, YSLEER. Trimming shortened V by 0 bases and J by 7 bases, and 10 bases separated the two germline ends. The CDR3 loop spans 13 amino acids. Written as DNA, the CDR3 is TGCGCCAGCAGCCAAGAACTATCCCGAGAGCAGTACTTC. This sequence encodes CASSQELSREQYF.

The V call is TRBV7-8, the J call TRBJ1-2, with D unclear. There are 13 residues in the CDR3. Germline CDR1 and CDR2: SGHVS and FQNEAQ. V shed 8 bases and J shed 0 bases, with 10 bases lying between them. DNA for the CDR3: TGTGCCAGCGCCCCTGTCCCTAACTATGGCTACACCTTC. It encodes CASAPVPNYGYTF.

Ten or more counts support this clonotype. This chain links TRBV7-2 with TRBJ1-1, with 7 bases lining up with TRBD1. With V trimmed by 1 base and J by 0 bases, 2 bases remained unmatched. The CDR3 has 15 amino acids. The germline V gene encodes CDR1 SGHTA and CDR2 FQGNSA. CDR3 in DNA: TGTGCCAGCAGCTTAGGGGGACAGATGAACACTGAAGCTTTCTTT. It is translated as CASSLGGQMNTEAFF. Full variable domain (rest looked up from reference TRBV7-2 and TRBJ1-1): GAGVSQSPSNKVTEKGKDVELRCDPISGHTALYWYRQSLGQGLEFLIYFQGNSAPDKSGLPSDRFSAERTGGSVSTLTIQRTQQEDSAVYLCASSLGGQMNTEAFFGQGTRLTVV.